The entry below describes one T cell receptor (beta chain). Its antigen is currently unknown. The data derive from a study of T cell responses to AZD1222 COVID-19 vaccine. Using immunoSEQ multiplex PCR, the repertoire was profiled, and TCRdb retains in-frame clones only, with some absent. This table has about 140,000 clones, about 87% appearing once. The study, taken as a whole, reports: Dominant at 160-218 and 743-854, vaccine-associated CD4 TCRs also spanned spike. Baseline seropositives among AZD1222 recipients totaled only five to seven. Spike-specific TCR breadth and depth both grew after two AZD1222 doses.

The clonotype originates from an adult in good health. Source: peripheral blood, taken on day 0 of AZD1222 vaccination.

CDR3 DNA sequence: TGTGCCAGCAGCTGGGGTAGCAATCAGCCCCAGCATTTT. It specifies CASSWGSNQPQHF. V gene TRBV7-9 combines with J gene TRBJ1-5; D remains unclear. Trimming took 4 bases from V and 0 from J, leaving 4 bases between them. This CDR3 region has 13 residues. The germline V gene has CDR1 SEHNR and CDR2 FQNEAQ (reference sequence).